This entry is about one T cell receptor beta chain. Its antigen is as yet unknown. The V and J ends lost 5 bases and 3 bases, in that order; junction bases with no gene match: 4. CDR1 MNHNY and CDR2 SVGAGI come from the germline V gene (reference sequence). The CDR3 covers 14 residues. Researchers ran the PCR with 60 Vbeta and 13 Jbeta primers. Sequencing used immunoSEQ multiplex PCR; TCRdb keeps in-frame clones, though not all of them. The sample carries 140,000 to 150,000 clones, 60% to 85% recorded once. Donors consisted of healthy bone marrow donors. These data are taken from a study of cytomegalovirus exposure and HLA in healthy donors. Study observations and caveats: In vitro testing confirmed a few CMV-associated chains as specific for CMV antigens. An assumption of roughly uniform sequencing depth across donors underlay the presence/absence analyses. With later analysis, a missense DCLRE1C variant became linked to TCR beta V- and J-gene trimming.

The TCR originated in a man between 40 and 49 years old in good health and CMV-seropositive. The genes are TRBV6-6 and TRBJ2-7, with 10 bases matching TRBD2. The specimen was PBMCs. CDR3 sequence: CASSTSGEDYEQYF. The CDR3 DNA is TGTGCCAGCAGTACTAGCGGGGAAGACTACGAGCAGTACTTC.